Below, 3 T cell receptor beta chains from the same sample are listed, as sequenced in a study of cytomegalovirus exposure and HLA in healthy donors. Primers for the PCR totalled 60 Vbeta and 13 Jbeta. Clones were sequenced by immunoSEQ multiplex PCR, and TCRdb holds only the in-frame ones, with some missing. The data contain around 160,000 clones, roughly 75% of them seen just once; the ten biggest clones take up less than 9.5%. Sequencing was performed on PBMCs. These receptors were obtained from a woman aged 40 to 49 in good health and CMV-seropositive.

This clone turned up a few times. The chain has TRBV28 and TRBJ1-1; a possible D gene is TRBD1 (6 bases). The CDR3 runs to 15 residues. V lost 5 bases and J lost 0, with 13 bases in between. CDR1 and CDR2 from the germline V gene are MDHEN and SYDVKM. The DNA for the CDR3 is TGTGCCAGCAGTCTCCTGACAGGCTTGAACACTGAAGCTTTCTTT. This sequence encodes CASSLLTGLNTEAFF.

As to this clone: The same CDR3 is also encoded by other DNA sequences in this sample. CDR3 sequence reads: CAWSTDSNQPQHF. Here the CDR3 DNA reads TGTGCCTGGAGCACTGATAGCAATCAGCCCCAGCATTTT. The V and J genes are TRBV30 and TRBJ1-5; D remains unclear. Germline CDR1 GTSNPN, CDR2 SVGIG (reference sequence). The CDR3 sequence is 13 residues long. Trimming removed 3 bases from V and 0 bases from J, with 6 bases in between.

V is TRBV19 and J is TRBJ1-5, with 7 bases aligning to TRBD1. The CDR3 sequence is 14 residues long. Germline V gene lookup returns CDR1 LNHDA and CDR2 SQIVND (reference sequence). Trimming took 10 bases from V and 7 from J; bases not matched to a gene: 13. CDR3 loop: CATHGTEGRQPQHF. The CDR3 DNA reads TGTGCCACCCACGGGACAGAAGGTCGGCAGCCCCAGCATTTT.